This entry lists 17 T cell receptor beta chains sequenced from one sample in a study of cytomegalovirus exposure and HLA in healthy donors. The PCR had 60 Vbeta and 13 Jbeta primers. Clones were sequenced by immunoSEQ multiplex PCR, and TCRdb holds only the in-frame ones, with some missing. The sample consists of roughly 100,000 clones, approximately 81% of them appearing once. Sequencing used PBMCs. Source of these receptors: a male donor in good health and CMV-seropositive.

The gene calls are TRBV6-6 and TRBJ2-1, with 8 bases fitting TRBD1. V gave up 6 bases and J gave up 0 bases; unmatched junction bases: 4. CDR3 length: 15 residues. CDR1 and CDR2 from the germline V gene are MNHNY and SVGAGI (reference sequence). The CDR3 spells CASSRDRPSYNEQFF. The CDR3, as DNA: TGTGCCAGCAGCCGGGACAGGCCCTCCTACAATGAGCAGTTCTTC.

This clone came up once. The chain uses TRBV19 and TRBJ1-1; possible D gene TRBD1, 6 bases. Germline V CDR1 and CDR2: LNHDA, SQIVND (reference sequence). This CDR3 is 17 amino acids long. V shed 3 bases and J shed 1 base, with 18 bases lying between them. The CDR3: CASSITPEGGQNTEAFF. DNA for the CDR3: TGTGCCAGTAGTATCACTCCGGAGGGGGGGCAGAACACTGAAGCTTTCTTT.

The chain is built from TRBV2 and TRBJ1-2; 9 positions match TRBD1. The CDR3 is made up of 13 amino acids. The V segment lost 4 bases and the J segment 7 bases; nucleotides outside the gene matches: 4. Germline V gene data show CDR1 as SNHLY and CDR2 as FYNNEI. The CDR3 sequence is CASSADRGGGYTF. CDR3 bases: TGTGCCAGCAGTGCGGACAGGGGTGGTGGCTACACCTTC.

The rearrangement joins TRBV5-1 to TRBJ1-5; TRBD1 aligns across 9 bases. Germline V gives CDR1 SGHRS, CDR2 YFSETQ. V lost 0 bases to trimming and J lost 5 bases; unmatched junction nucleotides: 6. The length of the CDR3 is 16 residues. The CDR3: CASSLVPGQGHQPQHF. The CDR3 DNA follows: TGCGCCAGCAGCTTGGTCCCGGGACAGGGACATCAGCCCCAGCATTTT.

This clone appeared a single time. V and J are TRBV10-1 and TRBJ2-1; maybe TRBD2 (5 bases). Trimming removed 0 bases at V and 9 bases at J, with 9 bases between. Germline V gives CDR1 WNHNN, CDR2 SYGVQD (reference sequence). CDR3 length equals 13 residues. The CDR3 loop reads CASSESVEGEQFF. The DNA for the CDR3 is TGCGCCAGCAGTGAGTCTGTCGAGGGTGAGCAGTTCTTC.

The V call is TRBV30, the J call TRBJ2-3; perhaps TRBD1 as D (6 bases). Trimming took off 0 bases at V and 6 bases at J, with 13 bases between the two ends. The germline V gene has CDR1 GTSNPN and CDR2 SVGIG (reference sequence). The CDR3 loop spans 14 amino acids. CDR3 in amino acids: CAWSVNFGGDTQYF. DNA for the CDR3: TGTGCCTGGAGTGTAAACTTTGGGGGCGATACGCAGTATTTT.

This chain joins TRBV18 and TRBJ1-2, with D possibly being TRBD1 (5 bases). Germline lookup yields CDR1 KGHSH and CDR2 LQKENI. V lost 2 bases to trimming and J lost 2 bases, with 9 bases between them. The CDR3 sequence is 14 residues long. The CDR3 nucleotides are TGTGCCAGCTCACCAACCCAGGGAAACTATGGCTACACCTTC. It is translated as CASSPTQGNYGYTF. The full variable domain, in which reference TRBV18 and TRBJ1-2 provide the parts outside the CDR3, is NAGVMQNPRHLVRRRGQEARLRCSPMKGHSHVYWYRQLPEEGLKFMVYLQKENIIDESGMPKERFSAEFPKEGPSILRIQQVVRGDSAAYFCASSPTQGNYGYTFGSGTRLTVV.

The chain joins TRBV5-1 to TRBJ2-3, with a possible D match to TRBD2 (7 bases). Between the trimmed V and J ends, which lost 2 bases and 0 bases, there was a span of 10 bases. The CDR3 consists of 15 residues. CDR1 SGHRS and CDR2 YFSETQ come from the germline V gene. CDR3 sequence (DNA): TGCGCCAGCAGCTTTGGGAGGGGGAGCACAGATACGCAGTATTTT. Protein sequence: CASSFGRGSTDTQYF.

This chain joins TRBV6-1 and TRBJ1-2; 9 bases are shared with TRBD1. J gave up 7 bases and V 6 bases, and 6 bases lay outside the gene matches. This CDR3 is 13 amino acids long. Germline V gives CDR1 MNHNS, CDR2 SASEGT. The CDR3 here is CASSVSTGGGYTF. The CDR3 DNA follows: TGTGCCAGCAGCGTTTCGACAGGGGGTGGCTACACCTTC.

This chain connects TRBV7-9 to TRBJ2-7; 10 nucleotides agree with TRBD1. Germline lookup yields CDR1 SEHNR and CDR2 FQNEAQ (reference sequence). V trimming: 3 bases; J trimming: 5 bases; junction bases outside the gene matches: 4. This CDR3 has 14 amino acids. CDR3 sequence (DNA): TGTGCCAGCAGCTTTGGACAGGGGGGGAACGAGCAGTACTTC. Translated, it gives CASSFGQGGNEQYF.

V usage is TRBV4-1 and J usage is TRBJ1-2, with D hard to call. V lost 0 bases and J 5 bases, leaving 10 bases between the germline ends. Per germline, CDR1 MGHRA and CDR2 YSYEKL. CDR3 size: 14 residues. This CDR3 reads CASSQDRGPYGYTF. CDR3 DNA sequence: TGCGCCAGCAGCCAAGATCGGGGTCCGTATGGCTACACCTTC.

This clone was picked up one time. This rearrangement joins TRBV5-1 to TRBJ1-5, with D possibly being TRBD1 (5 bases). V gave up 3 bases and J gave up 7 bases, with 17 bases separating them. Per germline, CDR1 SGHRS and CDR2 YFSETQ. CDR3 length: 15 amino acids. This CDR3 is CASSSAGGDGQPQHF. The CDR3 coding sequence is TGCGCCAGCAGCTCGGCGGGAGGGGATGGACAGCCCCAGCATTTT.

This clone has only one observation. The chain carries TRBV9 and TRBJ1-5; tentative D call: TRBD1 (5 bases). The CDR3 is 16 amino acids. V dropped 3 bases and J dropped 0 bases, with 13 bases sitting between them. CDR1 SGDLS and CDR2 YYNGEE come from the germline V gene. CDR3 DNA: TGTGCCAGCAGCGGGGGGACGGACTATAGCAATCAGCCCCAGCATTTT. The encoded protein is CASSGGTDYSNQPQHF.

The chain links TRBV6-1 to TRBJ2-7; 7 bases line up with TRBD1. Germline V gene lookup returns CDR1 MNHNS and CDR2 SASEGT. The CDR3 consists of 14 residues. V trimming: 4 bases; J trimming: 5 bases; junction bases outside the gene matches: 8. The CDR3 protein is CASSGRQGLNEQYF. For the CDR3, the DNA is TGTGCCAGCAGTGGCCGACAGGGTCTGAACGAGCAGTACTTC.

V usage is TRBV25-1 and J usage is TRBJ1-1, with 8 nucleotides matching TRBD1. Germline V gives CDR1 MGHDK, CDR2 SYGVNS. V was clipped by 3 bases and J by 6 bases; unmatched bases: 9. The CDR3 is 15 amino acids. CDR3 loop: CASSDLGTGIPEAFF. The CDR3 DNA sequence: TGTGCCAGCAGTGATTTAGGGACAGGAATACCTGAAGCTTTCTTT.

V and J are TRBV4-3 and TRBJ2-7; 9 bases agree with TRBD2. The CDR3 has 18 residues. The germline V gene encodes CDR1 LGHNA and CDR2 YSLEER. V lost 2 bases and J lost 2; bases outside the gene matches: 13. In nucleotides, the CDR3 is TGCGCCAGCAGCCAATGGCTAGCGGGGTCAGGTGGTACCTACGAGCAGTACTTC. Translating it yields CASSQWLAGSGGTYEQYF.

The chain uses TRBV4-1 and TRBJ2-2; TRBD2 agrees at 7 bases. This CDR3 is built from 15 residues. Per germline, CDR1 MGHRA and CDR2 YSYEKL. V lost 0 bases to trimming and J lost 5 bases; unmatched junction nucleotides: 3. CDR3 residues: CASSQEAGVTGELFF. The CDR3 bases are TGCGCCAGCAGCCAAGAGGCGGGGGTTACCGGGGAGCTGTTTTTT.